A selection of T cell receptor beta chains follows, all from one sample in a study of OX40 agonist ivuxolimab in advanced cancers. Sequenced by immunoSEQ multiplex PCR; TCRdb stores in-frame clones only, minus some. The table lists about 40,000 clones, roughly 81% of them singletons. Material: CD4+ or CD8+ T cells sorted from blood, obtained in a trial of the OX40 agonist ivuxolimab. Receptors were obtained from an adult with an advanced solid tumor such as melanoma, head and neck, liver or kidney cancer. Each CDR3 is given with its conserved first and last residue. D genes are given only for firm matches. Size values are once, few and many counts, or a class for expanded clones, and some rows have none.

j_call cdr3_length v_call clone_size d_call cdr3_nt cdr3_aa
TRBJ2-3 17 TRBV4-3 NA NA TGCGCCAGCAGCCAGTTCTCGAGCCGGAGTAGGGCAGATACGCAGTATTTT CASSQFSSRSRADTQYF
TRBJ1-4 15 TRBV10-3 NA NA TGTGCCATCAGTGATGTCGGGGCAGGAGGCGAAAAACTGTTTTTT CAISDVGAGGEKLFF
TRBJ2-7 14 TRBV5-1 NA NA TGCGCCAGCAGCTTGGCCAGGGTAAGCTACGAGCAGTACTTC CASSLARVSYEQYF
TRBJ1-5 12 TRBV14 NA NA TGTGCCAGCAGCCAGGGGAGCCAGCCCCAGCATTTT CASSQGSQPQHF
TRBJ2-5 15 TRBV6-5 NA NA TGTGCCACTAAGGACATCCGGGGCCCTTGGGAGACCCAGTACTTC CATKDIRGPWETQYF
TRBJ2-1 16 TRBV14 NA TRBD1 TGTGCCAGCAGCCAAGCCGGACAGGTTAAGGGGAATGAGCAGTTCTTC CASSQAGQVKGNEQFF
TRBJ1-2 14 TRBV30 NA TRBD1 TGTGCCTGGAGTGTCAGACAGGGGGACTATGGCTACACCTTC CAWSVRQGDYGYTF
TRBJ2-7 16 TRBV11-2 NA TRBD2 TGTGCCAGCAGCTGGATAGCGGGAGTATCTTCGGGCGAGCAGTACTTC CASSWIAGVSSGEQYF
TRBJ1-3 14 TRBV19 NA NA TGTGCCAGTAGTATCCCCTTCTCTGGAAACACCATATATTTT CASSIPFSGNTIYF
TRBJ1-2 17 TRBV2 NA NA TGTGCCAGCAGTCCGGGGTTCCTGTTAGCGCCAAACTATGGCTACACCTTC CASSPGFLLAPNYGYTF
TRBJ1-1 13 TRBV9 few NA TGTGCCAGCAGTACGGGAATGAACACTGAAGCTTTCTTT CASSTGMNTEAFF
TRBJ2-7 13 TRBV7-6 NA NA TGTGCCAGCAGCTTAGGGTGGAGAGACGAGCAGTACTTC CASSLGWRDEQYF
TRBJ1-6 16 TRBV13 NA NA TGTGCCAGCAGCTTAGGAGAGGGGACCTATAATTCACCCCTCCACTTT CASSLGEGTYNSPLHF
TRBJ2-2 13 TRBV19 NA NA TGTGCCAGCCCACAGGGAGGAACCGGGGAGCTGTTTTTT CASPQGGTGELFF
TRBJ1-1 15 TRBV4-1 NA NA TGCGCCAGCAGCCAAGATGAAGGGATGAACACTGAAGCTTTCTTT CASSQDEGMNTEAFF
TRBJ2-7 14 TRBV5-6 NA TRBD1 TGTGCCAGCAGCTTGGAGGGGGCCAGGAACGAGCAGTACTTC CASSLEGARNEQYF
TRBJ2-7 13 TRBV15 NA NA TGTGCCACCAGCAGACCCACCCCAGACGAGCAGTACTTC CATSRPTPDEQYF
TRBJ2-5 14 TRBV6-1 NA TRBD1 TGTGCCAGCAGTGCAGGACAGGGGTGGGAGGCCCAGTACTTC CASSAGQGWEAQYF
TRBJ1-5 15 TRBV27 NA NA TGTGCCAGCAGCACGGCGGGGGGGTCAAATCAGCCCCAGCATTTT CASSTAGGSNQPQHF
TRBJ2-1 15 TRBV19 NA TRBD2 TGTGCCAGTGCCTTGGGACTACTCTCCTACAATGAGCAGTTCTTC CASALGLLSYNEQFF
TRBJ1-4 13 TRBV15 few TRBD1 TGTGCCACCCACGGGACAGGGGAAGAAAAACTGTTTTTT CATHGTGEEKLFF
TRBJ1-5 15 TRBV9 NA TRBD1 TGTGCCAGCAGCCCAGGGACAGGGAGCAATCAGCCCCAGCATTTT CASSPGTGSNQPQHF
TRBJ1-5 14 TRBV6-5 NA NA TGTGCCAGCAGTTATTCATCAAGCAATCAGCCCCAGCATTTT CASSYSSSNQPQHF
TRBJ2-6 18 TRBV7-9 NA NA TGTGCCAGCAGCCACTCAGCGTGGAGTCCCTCTGGGGCCAACGTCCTGACTTTC CASSHSAWSPSGANVLTF
TRBJ2-2 14 TRBV6-4 NA NA TGTGCCAGCAGTGAAAAGTTGGACACCGGGGAGCTGTTTTTT CASSEKLDTGELFF
TRBJ2-7 14 TRBV29-1 NA TRBD2 TGCAGCGTTGAAGATACTAGCGATTACTACGAGCAGTACTTC CSVEDTSDYYEQYF
TRBJ2-1 15 TRBV5-1 NA TRBD2 TGCGCCAGCAGCTTGGTGATAGCGGGGGGTCCTGAGCAGTTCTTC CASSLVIAGGPEQFF
TRBJ2-7 12 TRBV11-1 NA NA TGTGCCAGCAGCCATCGGATCGACGAGCAGTACTTC CASSHRIDEQYF
TRBJ1-6 19 TRBV27 NA NA TGTGCCAGCAGTGCTTACCCCGGGGACCAAAGCTCCTATAATTCACCCCTCCACTTT CASSAYPGDQSSYNSPLHF
TRBJ2-4 13 TRBV27 NA NA TGTGCCAGCAGTTGGATGAAGGGAGACATTCAGTACTTC CASSWMKGDIQYF
TRBJ2-3 17 TRBV11-3 NA TRBD2 TGTGCCAGCAGCTTCCCCGCAAGCGGGATCGGCCCAGATACGCAGTATTTT CASSFPASGIGPDTQYF
TRBJ2-5 15 TRBV30 NA TRBD2 TGTGCCTGGAGTGGAGGACTAGCGGTTCAAGAGACCCAGTACTTC CAWSGGLAVQETQYF
TRBJ1-1 15 TRBV19 once NA TGTGCCAGTAGTTACTCGACAGGAGGGAACACTGAAGCTTTCTTT CASSYSTGGNTEAFF
TRBJ1-2 13 TRBV9 NA NA TGTGCCAGCAGCGTAGGAGGGGTCTATGGCTACACCTTC CASSVGGVYGYTF
TRBJ2-7 14 TRBV6-1 NA TRBD1 TGTGCCACTTCACCCTTCGGGACAGCATACGAGCAGTACTTC CATSPFGTAYEQYF
TRBJ2-3 15 TRBV7-6 NA NA TGTGCCAGCAGCCCGCAATGGGGGGAAACAGATACGCAGTATTTT CASSPQWGETDTQYF
TRBJ1-4 14 TRBV5-1 NA NA TGCGCCAGCAGCAAAAGGGGAGAGGATGAAAAACTGTTTTTT CASSKRGEDEKLFF
TRBJ2-1 17 TRBV7-2 NA NA TGTGCCAGCAGCTTTTCCCCCGGAGGAAGCGTCTACAATGAGCAGTTCTTC CASSFSPGGSVYNEQFF